The 32 T cell receptor beta chains presented below share a single source sample, sequenced in a study of T cell repertoires in cytomegalovirus infection. MiXCR, applied by TCRdb to the reads, yields one record per CDR3 protein. The sample holds hundreds of thousands of distinct CDR3 sequences, 20% to 30% seen once. The source material was CD8+ T cells from PBMCs. Receptors originate from a human donor in good health (CMV status not recorded). Some clones in this sample may be carry-over from other donors' samples.

A few counts support this clonotype. V gene TRBV29-1 combines with J gene TRBJ1-1; D unresolved. CDR1 and CDR2 from the germline V gene are SQVTM and ANQGSEA. The CDR3 covers 12 residues. Trimming took off 6 bases at V and 5 bases at J, with 13 bases between the two ends. DNA of the CDR3: TGCAGCGTAGGGCCTTTTGGGACTGAAGCTTTCTTT. Its translation: CSVGPFGTEAFF.

This clonotype was found a few times. The gene calls are TRBV20-1 and TRBJ2-1; TRBD2 matches at 11 bases. The germline V gene encodes CDR1 DFQATT and CDR2 SNEGSKA (reference sequence). Trimming at V came to 0 bases and at J to 5 bases, leaving 6 bases not matched to a gene. CDR3 length equals 16 residues. The CDR3 DNA reads TGCAGTGCTAGAGATGCCCCGGGACTAGCGGACAATGAGCAGTTCTTC. As protein: CSARDAPGLADNEQFF.

The chain uses TRBV2 and TRBJ2-1; 10 nucleotides line up with TRBD2. CDR1 and CDR2 (germline): SNHLY, FYNNEI. This CDR3 is built from 21 residues. V shed 4 bases and J 0 bases; nucleotides not matched to a gene: 18. The CDR3 here is CASSGDSGGTEERYSYNEQFF. DNA for the CDR3: TGTGCCAGCAGTGGGGATAGCGGGGGGACTGAAGAGCGTTACTCCTACAATGAGCAGTTCTTC. The variable domain in full, completed from reference TRBV2 and TRBJ2-1, reads EPEVTQTPSHQVTQMGQEVILRCVPISNHLYFYWYRQILGQKVEFLVSFYNNEISEKSEIFDDQFSVERPDGSNFTLKIRSTKLEDSAMYFCASSGDSGGTEERYSYNEQFFGPGTRLTVL.

This clonotype has only a few counts. The rearrangement uses TRBV7-2 and TRBJ1-5; D call uncertain. The germline V gene has CDR1 SGHTA and CDR2 FQGNSA. This CDR3 spans 13 amino acids. Trimming shortened V by 6 bases and J by 0 bases, and 6 bases separated the two germline ends. The CDR3 DNA is TGTGCCAGCAGTGCTTATAGCAATCAGCCCCAGCATTTT. Translating gives CASSAYSNQPQHF.

This chain connects TRBV7-9 to TRBJ2-5; TRBD2 agrees at 11 bases. The trim removed 4 bases at V and 0 bases at J, leaving 4 bases unmatched. The V gene's germline CDR1 is SEHNR and CDR2 FQNEAQ (reference sequence). The CDR3 spans 16 residues. The CDR3 DNA is TGTGCCAGCAGCTCCGAACTAGCGGGGGACCAAGAGACCCAGTACTTC. Protein: CASSSELAGDQETQYF. The whole variable domain, remainder taken from reference TRBV7-9 and TRBJ2-5, is DTGVSQNPRHKITKRGQNVTFRCDPISEHNRLYWYRQTLGQGPEFLTYFQNEAQLEKSRLLSDRFSAERPKGSFSTLEIQRTEQGDSAMYLCASSSELAGDQETQYFGPGTRLLVL.

This clonotype came up many times. This chain joins TRBV6-2 or TRBV6-3 and TRBJ2-1, with D possibly called TRBD1 or TRBD2 (5 bases each). The CDR3 has 16 residues. CDR1 and CDR2 (germline): MNHEY, SVGEGT. V lost 4 bases and J 6 bases, leaving 19 bases between the germline ends. The CDR3 DNA sequence: TGTGCCAGCAGTTCCCCTATGGGACCCGCCAGCAATGAGCAGTTCTTC. It specifies CASSSPMGPASNEQFF.

This clonotype was seen more than once but under ten times. V and J are TRBV14 and TRBJ2-7, with 7 bases that match TRBD1. V was clipped by 3 bases and J by 4 bases; unmatched bases: 9. CDR3 length equals 15 residues. CDR1 is SGHDN, CDR2 FVKESK, per germline. The CDR3 DNA reads TGTGCCAGCAGCCAGAGAGGCGGCAGGGGGTACGAGCAGTACTTC. It specifies CASSQRGGRGYEQYF.

This clonotype was observed a few times. The chain joins TRBV20-1 to TRBJ1-2; D gene unclear. Germline CDR1 DFQATT, CDR2 SNEGSKA (reference sequence). The CDR3 has 14 residues. With 1 base removed from V and 3 bases from J, the gap between germline ends came to 12 bases. The CDR3 here is CSARGGPADYGYTF. The CDR3 DNA reads as TGCAGTGCTAGAGGAGGCCCGGCGGACTATGGCTACACCTTC.

Here the CDR3 DNA reads TGTGCCACCAGCAGAGCTGAGGTGAACACTGAAGCTTTCTTT. The encoded protein is CATSRAEVNTEAFF. The V gene is TRBV15, the J gene TRBJ1-1; unclear D gene. This CDR3 is 14 amino acids long. Deletions cut 1 base from V and 0 bases from J, with 6 bases between. The germline gives CDR1 LNHNV, CDR2 YYDKDF (reference sequence).

The V and J genes are TRBV29-1 and TRBJ2-1; D uncertain. From germline, CDR1 is SQVTM and CDR2 ANQGSEA. The CDR3 is 12 amino acids. Deletions cut 3 bases from V and 3 bases from J, with 6 bases between. The CDR3 is CSVETLYNEQFF. The DNA for the CDR3 is TGCAGCGTTGAGACGCTCTACAATGAGCAGTTCTTC.

The chain recombines TRBV28 with TRBJ2-2; D ambiguous. V lost 5 bases to trimming and J lost 5 bases, with 15 bases between them. This CDR3 region has 15 residues. The germline V gene encodes CDR1 MDHEN and CDR2 SYDVKM. The CDR3: CASSPRLGGTGELFF. CDR3 nucleotides: TGTGCCAGCAGTCCTCGACTTGGTGGAACCGGGGAGCTGTTTTTT.

This chain joins TRBV20-1 and TRBJ1-5; 8 nucleotides match TRBD1. Germline CDR1 reads DFQATT; CDR2 reads SNEGSKA (reference sequence). CDR3 size: 14 residues. V was clipped by 0 bases and J by 9 bases; unmatched bases: 7. CDR3 region: CSARDLAGGWPQHF. The DNA for the CDR3 is TGCAGTGCTAGAGATTTGGCAGGGGGCTGGCCCCAGCATTTT.

This clonotype was recorded at least ten times. The rearrangement links TRBV10-3 to TRBJ2-2, with D maybe TRBD2 (6 bases). The ends were cut back, 7 bases at V and 0 bases at J, with 15 bases in the middle. Germline lookup yields CDR1 ENHRY and CDR2 SYGVKD. The CDR3 consists of 16 residues. The CDR3 DNA is TGTGCCATCAAGGGAGGAGCGGAGACGAACACCGGGGAGCTGTTTTTT. It is translated as CAIKGGAETNTGELFF.

This clonotype was seen only a few times. This chain links TRBV28 with TRBJ1-1; no clear D gene. Germline-derived CDR1 and CDR2 are MDHEN and SYDVKM. This CDR3 has 12 amino acids. V was pared by 10 bases and J by 4 bases, with 13 bases between. The CDR3 bases are TGTGCCACTAGGGCGGGAGGCACTGAAGCTTTCTTT. Protein: CATRAGGTEAFF. The whole variable domain, filled in from reference TRBV28 and TRBJ1-1, reads DVKVTQSSRYLVKRTGEKVFLECVQDMDHENMFWYRQDPGLGLRLIYFSYDVKMKEKGDIPEGYSVSREKKERFSLILESASTNQTSMYLCATRAGGTEAFFGQGTRLTVV.

This clonotype was found many times. The chain has TRBV7-9 and TRBJ1-2; TRBD1 aligns across 7 bases. CDR1 is SEHNR and CDR2 is FQNEAQ in the germline V gene (reference sequence). The trim removed 5 bases at V and 4 bases at J, leaving 7 bases unmatched. This CDR3 is 14 amino acids long. As DNA, the CDR3 is TGTGCCAGCAGCGGGGAGGGGGCCGCCTATGGCTACACCTTC. It yields the protein CASSGEGAAYGYTF.

This clonotype was seen repeatedly, ten times or more. The chain recombines TRBV12-3 or TRBV12-4 with TRBJ1-5; 10 bases map to TRBD1. Trimming took 5 bases from V and 6 from J; bases not matched to a gene: 4. The CDR3 length is 14 residues. The CDR3 sequence is CASSRTGGVQPQHF. The CDR3 coding sequence is TGTGCCAGCAGTCGGACAGGGGGAGTTCAGCCCCAGCATTTT.

The sample holds a few counts of this clonotype. The V and J genes are TRBV12-3 or TRBV12-4 and TRBJ1-1; D remains ambiguous. The CDR3 runs 14 residues. The ends were cut back, 5 bases at V and 7 bases at J, with 17 bases in the middle. The CDR3 sequence is CASSPHALGYEAFF. CDR3 in DNA: TGTGCCAGCAGTCCCCACGCTCTCGGGTATGAAGCTTTCTTT.

The chain employs TRBV7-9 and TRBJ1-1, with 8 bases matching TRBD1. CDR3 length: 12 residues. Trimming cost V 4 bases and J 12 bases; bases outside gene matches: 7. In germline, CDR1 is SEHNR, CDR2 FQNEAQ (reference sequence). The CDR3 protein is CASSSGTGTTFF. CDR3 in DNA: TGTGCCAGCAGCTCTGGGACAGGAACAACTTTCTTT. Using reference TRBV7-9 and TRBJ1-1 for the parts outside the CDR3, the full variable domain is DTGVSQNPRHKITKRGQNVTFRCDPISEHNRLYWYRQTLGQGPEFLTYFQNEAQLEKSRLLSDRFSAERPKGSFSTLEIQRTEQGDSAMYLCASSSGTGTTFFGQGTRLTVV.

The chain recombines TRBV29-1 with TRBJ2-2; D gene unclear. The germline V gene has CDR1 SQVTM and CDR2 ANQGSEA. V was clipped by 6 bases and J by 1 base, with 0 bases between them. The CDR3 runs to 10 residues. DNA of the CDR3: TGCAGCGTGAACACCGGGGAGCTGTTTTTT. Encoded protein: CSVNTGELFF.

This sequence joins TRBV20-1 and TRBJ2-3; TRBD2 agrees at 13 bases. CDR1 DFQATT and CDR2 SNEGSKA come from the germline V gene (reference sequence). V lost 6 bases and J lost 6; bases outside the gene matches: 24. The CDR3 has 20 residues. The CDR3 sequence is CSANGWKLAGGPVIADTQYF. CDR3 DNA: TGCAGTGCCAACGGATGGAAACTAGCGGGGGGGCCCGTGATTGCGGATACGCAGTATTTT.

With respect to this clonotype: Since a much larger clone is just one base distant, this may be a read error. This sequence joins TRBV7-6 and TRBJ2-7, with TRBD1 matching 9 bases. The junction had 9 bases not matched to a gene; V was cut back by 7 bases and J by 2 bases. CDR3 length equals 15 residues. CDR1 SGHVS and CDR2 FNYEAQ come from the germline V gene. This CDR3 reads CASNRPGQGPYEQYF. CDR3 coding DNA: TGTGCCAGCAACAGACCGGGACAGGGCCCCTACGAGCAGTACTTC.

This clonotype was seen only a few times. The chain links TRBV7-9 to TRBJ1-1; D is ambiguous. Germline-derived CDR1 and CDR2 are SEHNR and FQNEAQ (reference sequence). The CDR3 has 15 residues. The V gene lost 7 bases and the J gene lost 2 bases, with 17 bases spanning the gap. In DNA, the CDR3 is TGTGCCAGCACCCCAGCCCGATCTACCAACACTGAAGCTTTCTTT. It encodes CASTPARSTNTEAFF.

This clonotype has just a few counts. This chain connects TRBV7-9 to TRBJ1-2; 10 bases agree with TRBD1. V shed 4 bases, J shed 6 bases, and the junction held 2 bases outside the gene matches. The CDR3 length is 13 residues. The V gene's germline CDR1 is SEHNR and CDR2 FQNEAQ (reference sequence). CDR3 in amino acids: CASSSGTGDGYTF. As DNA, the CDR3 is TGTGCCAGCAGCTCAGGGACAGGGGATGGCTACACCTTC.

This clonotype was seen ten or more times. The V gene is TRBV7-9, the J gene TRBJ1-5; D is possibly TRBD1 (5 bases). Germline V gene data show CDR1 as SEHNR and CDR2 as FQNEAQ (reference sequence). The CDR3 runs 15 residues. Trimming removed 5 bases from V and 5 bases from J, with 16 bases in between. The CDR3 DNA is TGTGCCAGCAGCCCCCCGGGTCGGGGGTATCAGCCCCAGCATTTT. This gives the protein CASSPPGRGYQPQHF.

The rearrangement links TRBV29-1 to TRBJ2-7; 7 positions agree with TRBD1. The CDR3 runs to 14 residues. Germline V gene data show CDR1 as SQVTM and CDR2 as ANQGSEA. Trimming removed 5 bases from V and 0 bases from J; junction bases left unmatched: 7. CDR3 DNA sequence: TGCAGCGTTCGCCCGACAGGGAGCTCCTACGAGCAGTACTTC. It encodes CSVRPTGSSYEQYF.

Only a few counts were recorded for this clonotype. The rearrangement uses TRBV28 and TRBJ2-3; TRBD2 matches at 8 bases. The CDR3 has 16 amino acids. The germline gives CDR1 MDHEN, CDR2 SYDVKM. V was clipped by 6 bases and J by 0 bases; unmatched bases: 8. This chain's CDR3 is CASRRRGGASTDTQYF. The CDR3 DNA follows: TGTGCCAGCAGACGACGGGGGGGCGCTAGCACAGATACGCAGTATTTT.

This clonotype was seen just once. This may be a read error, as it is one base from a much larger clone. The chain joins TRBV7-3 to TRBJ2-1; the D gene is possibly TRBD1 (6 bases). Looked up from germline, CDR1 is SGHTA and CDR2 is FQGTGA. The CDR3 is 17 residues long. The CDR3 coding sequence is TGTGCCAGCAGCTGGCACCCTCCGGAACAGGGCTACGATGAGCAGTTCTTC. Its translation: CASSWHPPEQGYDEQFF.

J is TRBJ2-5 and V is TRBV28; 8 bases are a match to TRBD1. V lost 2 bases to trimming and J lost 3 bases; unmatched junction nucleotides: 5. Germline CDR1 and CDR2: MDHEN and SYDVKM. The CDR3 contains 15 residues. CDR3 bases: TGTGCCAGCAGTTTAGTGCAGGACAGGGAAGAGACCCAGTACTTC. It codes for CASSLVQDREETQYF. Drawing the rest from reference TRBV28 and TRBJ2-5, the complete variable domain is DVKVTQSSRYLVKRTGEKVFLECVQDMDHENMFWYRQDPGLGLRLIYFSYDVKMKEKGDIPEGYSVSREKKERFSLILESASTNQTSMYLCASSLVQDREETQYFGPGTRLLVL.

This clonotype was detected a few times. V and J are TRBV29-1 and TRBJ2-7; D gene unclear. Germline-derived CDR1 and CDR2 are SQVTM and ANQGSEA. This CDR3 is built from 12 residues. V lost 5 bases and J 1 base, leaving 9 bases between the germline ends. The CDR3 is CSVPGRSYEQYF. CDR3 bases: TGCAGCGTTCCGGGCAGGTCCTACGAGCAGTACTTC.

This clonotype has a handful of counts. The V and J genes are TRBV20-1 and TRBJ1-1; D not resolved. The CDR3 contains 14 residues. The V gene lost 0 bases and the J gene lost 5 bases, with 13 bases spanning the gap. Germline V CDR1 and CDR2: DFQATT, SNEGSKA (reference sequence). CDR3 in amino acids: CSARDRTDETEAFF. The CDR3 bases are TGCAGTGCTAGAGATCGTACGGACGAAACTGAAGCTTTCTTT.

The V and J genes are TRBV27 and TRBJ2-3; 15 positions agree with TRBD2. The germline V gene has CDR1 MNHEY and CDR2 SMNVEV (reference sequence). The CDR3 covers 16 residues. The V gene end was trimmed by 2 bases and the J gene end by 6 bases; junction bases not matched to a gene: 3. CDR3 amino acids: CASSLLGLAGGDTQYF. As DNA, the CDR3 is TGTGCCAGCAGTTTACTCGGACTAGCGGGGGGGGATACGCAGTATTTT.

This clonotype has just a few counts. This rearrangement joins TRBV5-1 to TRBJ2-3, with D possibly TRBD2 on 6 matching bases. With 7 bases removed from V and 0 bases from J, the gap between germline ends came to 18 bases. CDR1 SGHRS and CDR2 YFSETQ come from the germline V gene. The CDR3 is 16 residues long. The CDR3 coding sequence is TGCGCCAGCGCTATCCTAGCGCGGGGCAGCACAGATACGCAGTATTTT. It is translated as CASAILARGSTDTQYF.